These 10 T cell receptor beta chains were all obtained from the same sample, sequenced in a study of metastatic and nonmetastatic thyroid tumors. TCRdb reanalyzed the PCR reads with MiXCR. Of 40,000 or so clones listed, approximately 16% are singletons. All patients were untreated before thyroid surgery. Sequenced sample: tumor tissue. The receptors were sampled from a female donor with papillary thyroid cancer or a benign thyroid nodule (not recorded which). Some clones in this sample may be carry-over from other donors' samples.

This clone was seen repeatedly, ten times or more. The chain joins TRBV20-1 to TRBJ2-7; either TRBD1 or TRBD2 may supply D (5 bases each). Germline CDR1 is DFQATT and CDR2 is SNEGSKA (reference sequence). Trimming took off 6 bases at V and 0 bases at J, with 15 bases between the two ends. CDR3 size: 14 residues. The CDR3 spells CSASARGRSYEQYF. As DNA, the CDR3 is TGCAGTGCGTCCGCCCGGGGCCGCTCCTACGAGCAGTACTTC.

The chain has TRBV6-1 and TRBJ1-1; TRBD1 is a possible D gene (6 bases). With 6 bases removed from V and 1 base from J, the gap between germline ends came to 15 bases. Germline V gene sequence: CDR1 MNHNS, CDR2 SASEGT. The CDR3 loop spans 15 amino acids. CDR3 nucleotide sequence: TGTGCCAGCAGAGGGGACACATTACGGAACACTGAAGCTTTCTTT. Translated, it gives CASRGDTLRNTEAFF.

In this sample, this clone turned up many times. The rearrangement joins TRBV15 to TRBJ2-1; 9 bases line up with TRBD2. Looked up from germline, CDR1 is LNHNV and CDR2 is YYDKDF (reference sequence). The CDR3 contains 15 residues. V lost 0 bases and J lost 9; bases outside the gene matches: 6. This CDR3 is CATSREGGRAVEQFF. The CDR3 nucleotides read TGTGCCACCAGCAGAGAGGGCGGGAGGGCCGTTGAGCAGTTCTTC.

CDR3 sequence (DNA): TGTGCCATCAGTGAGAAGGTCCCGGGACAGGACTATGGCTACACCTTC. As protein: CAISEKVPGQDYGYTF. The chain has TRBV10-3 and TRBJ1-2; 8 bases are a match to TRBD1. This CDR3 comprises 16 residues. Germline V gene sequence: CDR1 ENHRY, CDR2 SYGVKD. V dropped 2 bases and J dropped 3; count of bases not matched to a gene: 8.

As concerns this clone: This may stem from a read error, because a much larger clone lies one nucleotide away. The chain recombines TRBV5-6 with TRBJ1-1; D gene unclear. Deletions cut 4 bases from V and 5 bases from J, with 18 bases between. Germline loops: CDR1 SGHDT, CDR2 YYEEEE. The CDR3 sequence is 15 residues long. The CDR3 loop reads CASSGAGKGFTEAFF. The CDR3 DNA follows: TGTGCCAGCAGCGGTGCCGGGAAAGGGTTTACTGAAGCTTTCTTT.

This clone was recorded many times. The V gene is TRBV12-3 or TRBV12-4, the J gene TRBJ2-1, with unresolved D. Trimming left V 4 bases short and J 0 bases short, with 7 bases between. This CDR3 spans 14 amino acids. For the CDR3, the DNA is TGTGCCAGCAGTTCGTCCCGCTCCTACAATGAGCAGTTCTTC. This sequence encodes CASSSSRSYNEQFF.

This clone has ten or more counts. The chain carries TRBV6-1 and TRBJ1-1; the match to TRBD1 covers 8 bases. V was pared by 2 bases and J by 1 base, with 6 bases of the junction left unmatched. CDR3 length equals 16 residues. In germline, CDR1 is MNHNS, CDR2 SASEGT. CDR3 coding DNA: TGTGCCAGCAGTGAATTTTGGACAGGGAGGAACACTGAAGCTTTCTTT. Amino acids: CASSEFWTGRNTEAFF.

This clone was counted at least ten times. The chain uses TRBV12-3 or TRBV12-4 and TRBJ2-6, with TRBD1 identical over 10 bases. This CDR3 is built from 17 residues. V was clipped by 3 bases and J by 3 bases; unmatched bases: 5. The CDR3 DNA reads TGTGCCAGCAGTTTCGTGGGACAGGGGTATGGGGCCAACGTCCTGACTTTC. Encoded protein: CASSFVGQGYGANVLTF.

With respect to this clone: A much larger clone sits a single nucleotide away, making a read error possible. Different DNA sequences within this sample yield the same CDR3. The chain couples TRBV5-5 to TRBJ2-2; D may match TRBD1 or TRBD2 (5 bases each). From germline, CDR1 is SGHKS and CDR2 YYEKEE (reference sequence). The CDR3 has 14 residues. The CDR3 protein is CASSPGTHTGELFF. In DNA, the CDR3 is TGCGCCAGCAGCCCTGGGACGCACACCGGGGAGCTGTTTTTT.

This chain uses TRBV20-1 with TRBJ2-7, with 10 bases fitting TRBD2. With V trimmed by 2 bases and J by 3 bases, 13 bases remained unmatched. The CDR3 is made up of 17 amino acids. Germline V lookup: CDR1 DFQATT, CDR2 SNEGSKA (reference sequence). Here the CDR3 DNA reads TGCAGTGCTAGACATCGGACTAGCGGTACCCTGGGCTACGAGCAGTACTTC. The encoded protein is CSARHRTSGTLGYEQYF.